This T cell receptor (beta chain) was recovered during a study of early T cells in non-severe SARS-CoV-2 infection. One entry per CDR3 protein, called by TCRdb with MiXCR from the 5' RACE reads. The repertoire holds tens of thousands of distinct CDR3 sequences, with 3.5% to 5.5% as singletons. The CDR3 is made up of 16 amino acids. Per the germline V gene, CDR1 is MNHEY and CDR2 is SMNVEV (reference sequence). Trimming removed 3 bases from V and 0 bases from J, with 12 bases in between. The specimen comprised whole blood, sampled at baseline. This receptor was obtained from an adult who was a healthcare worker with PCR-confirmed SARS-CoV-2 infection or an uninfected control (not recorded which). This chain joins TRBV27 and TRBJ2-4; no definite D call. DNA for the CDR3: TGTGCCAGCAGTTTCTCGGGCACCTTAGCCAAAAACATTCAGTACTTC. It specifies CASSFSGTLAKNIQYF.